This record covers a single TCR beta chain. These data belong to a study of control samples from healthy donors and cancer patients. Assay used: immunoSEQ multiplex PCR; TCRdb lists only in-frame clones, some missing. Of about 160,000 clones listed, approximately 93% are singletons. What was sequenced was blood. The receptor was isolated from a woman aged 40 to 50 in good health.

CDR3 residues: CASSEAQGRHQPQHF. CDR3 sequence (DNA): TGTGCCAGCAGTGAAGCTCAGGGAAGGCATCAGCCCCAGCATTTT. This rearrangement joins TRBV6-1 to TRBJ1-5; D might be TRBD1 (5 bases). Trimming removed 0 bases at V and 5 bases at J, with 11 bases between. The germline CDR1 and CDR2 sequences are MNHNS and SASEGT. CDR3 length equals 15 residues.